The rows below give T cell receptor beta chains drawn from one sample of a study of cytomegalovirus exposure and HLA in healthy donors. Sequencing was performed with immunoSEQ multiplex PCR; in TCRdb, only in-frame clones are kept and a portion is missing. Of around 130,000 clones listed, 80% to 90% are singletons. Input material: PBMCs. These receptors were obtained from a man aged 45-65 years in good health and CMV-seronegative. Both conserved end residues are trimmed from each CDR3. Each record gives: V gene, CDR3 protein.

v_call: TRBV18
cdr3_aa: ASSPRTGGMPGTEAF

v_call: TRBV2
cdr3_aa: ASRGQGANYGYT

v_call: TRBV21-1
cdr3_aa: ADTPPSRVTWTSGGAKTQY

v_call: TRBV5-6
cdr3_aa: ASSAQRGLDQGEQF

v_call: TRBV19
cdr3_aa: ASSGGDYSNQPQH

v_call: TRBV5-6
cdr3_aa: VSSLGLDNEKLF

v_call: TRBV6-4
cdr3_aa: ASSVAAGTHSAGELF

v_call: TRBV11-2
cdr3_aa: ASSYLSGQGAKGYT

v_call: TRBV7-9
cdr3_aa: ASSPNQRRGEKLF

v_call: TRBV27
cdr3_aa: ASTRQQGPQETQY

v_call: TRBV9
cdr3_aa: ASSVFAGGGTGELF

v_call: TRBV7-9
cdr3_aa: ASSLEQGYIQY

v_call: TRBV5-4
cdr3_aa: ASSRGGGTEAF

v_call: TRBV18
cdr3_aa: ASSPPGQGNYGYT

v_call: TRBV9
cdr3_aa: ASSGKQGLSYNEQF